These 6 T cell receptor beta chains were all obtained from the same sample, sequenced in a study of circulating CD8 cells and anti-PD-1 response in melanoma. The QIAseq Immune Repertoire TCR panel built the libraries from around 15 ng of total RNA. TCRdb processed the reads anew with MiXCR; each CDR3 protein has one entry. The table shows thousands of distinct CDR3 sequences, with roughly 6% occurring only once. Four subsets defined by PD-1 and/or TIGIT were sorted from live CD3+CD8+TCRalphabeta+ cells. The sample in question was CD8+ T cells from PBMCs, obtained at baseline or after one month of anti-PD-1 therapy (not recorded which). These receptors were taken from a human donor with melanoma.

This clonotype is judged medium-sized. The genes are TRBV4-1 and TRBJ2-3; a weak D match, TRBD2 (5 bases). The germline CDR1 and CDR2 sequences are MGHRA and YSYEKL. CDR3 length: 15 amino acids. Trimming stripped 2 bases from V and 0 bases from J, with 9 bases between. Here the CDR3 DNA reads TGCGCCAGCAGCCAATTCGGCGGGAGCACAGATACGCAGTATTTT. This gives the protein CASSQFGGSTDTQYF.

In its sample, this clonotype ranks as medium-sized (0.01 to 0.1%). The V call is TRBV28, the J call TRBJ2-3; tentatively, D is TRBD1 (6 bases). Germline assignment: CDR1 MDHEN and CDR2 SYDVKM. There are 16 residues in the CDR3. Trimming stripped 2 bases from V and 1 base from J, with 13 bases between. CDR3 coding DNA: TGTGCCAGCAGTTTACAGGGGTCTGCGGGCACAGATACGCAGTATTTT. It translates to CASSLQGSAGTDTQYF.

This clonotype is large within its sample. The V and J genes are TRBV2 and TRBJ2-3; D remains ambiguous. CDR1 is SNHLY and CDR2 is FYNNEI in the germline V gene. V lost 4 bases and J 5 bases, leaving 7 bases between the germline ends. This CDR3 has 12 residues. In DNA, the CDR3 is TGTGCCAGCAGTGCGCGTGGAGATACGCAGTATTTT. It codes for CASSARGDTQYF.

This clonotype is judged large. The chain recombines TRBV5-4 with TRBJ2-7; 9 nucleotides align to TRBD1. Per the germline V gene, CDR1 is SGHNT and CDR2 is YYREEE (reference sequence). V was clipped by 4 bases and J by 4 bases; unmatched bases: 6. The CDR3 runs 14 residues. The CDR3 is CASSPGTGSYEQYF. CDR3 nucleotides: TGTGCCAGCAGCCCCGGGACAGGGTCATACGAGCAGTACTTC.

Sample share makes this clonotype medium-sized (0.01 to 0.1%). The rearrangement links TRBV19 to TRBJ1-4; D unclear. V lost 7 bases to trimming and J lost 4 bases, with 10 bases between them. Germline values: CDR1 LNHDA, CDR2 SQIVND (reference sequence). The CDR3 has 13 residues. The CDR3 region is CASTPDLNEKLFF. DNA of the CDR3: TGTGCCAGTACCCCGGACCTTAATGAAAAACTGTTTTTT.

By sample fraction, this clonotype is medium-sized. This chain connects TRBV28 to TRBJ2-7; 8 bases agree with TRBD1. Germline V gene sequence: CDR1 MDHEN, CDR2 SYDVKM. Germline trimming cut 2 bases from V and 3 bases from J; bases unmatched to any gene: 12. The CDR3 is made up of 17 amino acids. The CDR3 here is CASSLDLSGTGVYEQYF. As DNA, the CDR3 is TGTGCCAGCAGTTTAGATCTGTCGGGGACAGGCGTCTACGAGCAGTACTTC. The variable domain in full, with the rest retrieved from reference TRBV28 and TRBJ2-7, is DVKVTQSSRYLVKRTGEKVFLECVQDMDHENMFWYRQDPGLGLRLIYFSYDVKMKEKGDIPEGYSVSREKKERFSLILESASTNQTSMYLCASSLDLSGTGVYEQYFGPGTRLTVT.